The 31 T cell receptor beta chains below come from one sample, sequenced in a study of T cells in women clearing cervical HPV infection. Measured with immunoSEQ multiplex PCR; TCRdb has only the in-frame clones, and not every one. The sample holds 30,000 to 45,000 clones. The sequencing input was blood buffy coat. Receptor source: a woman between 18 and 70 years old with a cervical HPV16 infection that either progressed to CIN3+ or cleared (not recorded which).

In regard to this clone: The read is 3 residues too short to cover the CDR3 end, so that end is filled in from the germline J gene. The genes are TRBV29-1 and TRBJ2-7; D remains unclear. The V gene's germline CDR1 is SQVTM and CDR2 ANQGSEA. The germline V and J ends were trimmed by 8 bases and 4 bases, with 18 bases remaining between them. This CDR3 has 13 residues. The CDR3 sequence: CSIQGGQRYEQYF. The sequenced part of the CDR3 DNA is TGCAGCATACAAGGTGGTCAACGTTACGAG.

On this clone: The DNA ends 3 residues before the CDR3 does, and the rest of the CDR3 is filled in from the germline J gene. This sequence joins TRBV19 and TRBJ2-2; D is possibly TRBD2 (5 bases). The V gene lost 5 bases and the J gene lost 7 bases, with 8 bases spanning the gap. CDR1 LNHDA and CDR2 SQIVND come from the germline V gene (reference sequence). This CDR3 has 12 residues. The part of the CDR3 DNA that was read is TGTGCCAGTAGTCTCGGGGACGGGGAG. Residues: CASSLGDGE. The entire CDR3 sequence reads CASSLGDGELFF.

Details on this clone: Coverage ceases 3 residues before the CDR3 finishes, and the germline J gene fills in the end. V is TRBV6-2 or TRBV6-3 and J is TRBJ2-7, with a weak D call TRBD2 (6 bases). Trimming stripped 1 base from V and 5 bases from J, with 6 bases between. This CDR3 has 12 amino acids. Germline CDR1 MNHEY, CDR2 SVGEGT. The part of the CDR3 DNA that was read is TGTGCCAGCAGTTACTGGGGGGACGAG. Amino acid sequence: CASSYWGDE. The full CDR3 reads CASSYWGDEQYF.

As regards this clone: The missing CDR3 end, 3 residues past where the read stops, is filled in from the germline J gene. The chain recombines TRBV27 with TRBJ2-7; D call uncertain. The CDR3 runs to 12 residues. V dropped 8 bases and J dropped 5 bases, with 13 bases sitting between them. Per germline, CDR1 MNHEY and CDR2 SMNVEV (reference sequence). The sequenced CDR3 bases are TGTGCCAGCGGTAAGGGTTGGGACGAG. It encodes CASGKGWDE. The CDR3 in full is CASGKGWDEQYF.

As to this clone: The read halts 3 residues ahead of the CDR3 end, with the missing end drawn from the germline J gene. This rearrangement joins TRBV30 to TRBJ2-5; maybe TRBD1 (6 bases). Trimming removed 1 base at V and 6 bases at J, with 12 bases between. The V gene's germline CDR1 is GTSNPN and CDR2 SVGIG (reference sequence). CDR3 length: 13 amino acids. CDR3 sequence: CAWSGGQGKTQYF. CDR3 DNA, as far as it was read: TGTGCCTGGAGTGGTGGCCAGGGGAAGACC.

In the case of this clone: The CDR3 is cut off 3 residues early in the read; its end comes from the germline J gene. The chain is built from TRBV20-1 and TRBJ2-2, with 9 nucleotides matching TRBD1. The CDR3 totals 13 residues. The germline gives CDR1 DFQATT, CDR2 SNEGSKA (reference sequence). CDR3 DNA, as far as it was read: TGCAGTGGTTGGGACAGGGAAGATGAAAAG. Protein product: CSGWDREDEK. The entire CDR3 protein reads CSGWDREDEKLFF.

With respect to this clone: The read comes to an end 3 residues before the CDR3 does, leaving the germline J gene to fill in the end. The chain has TRBV5-5 and TRBJ1-4; TRBD1 aligns across 9 bases. Germline CDR1 and CDR2: SGHKS and YYEKEE (reference sequence). V shed 7 bases and J 3 bases; nucleotides not matched to a gene: 1. This CDR3 is 13 amino acids long. CDR3 DNA (partial): TGTGCCAGCGGGACAGGGTCTAATGAAAAA. Translated, it gives CASGTGSNEK. The CDR3, in full, reads CASGTGSNEKLFF.

In the case of this clone: The read ends 3 residues early relative to the CDR3; the germline J gene fills the gap. V gene TRBV19 combines with J gene TRBJ1-2, with D unresolved. CDR3 length: 13 residues. From germline, CDR1 is LNHDA and CDR2 SQIVND (reference sequence). The sequenced CDR3 bases are TGTGCCAGTAGTATTGGCGGCCCCTACGAC. This gives the protein CASSIGGPYD. The whole CDR3 reads CASSIGGPYDYTF.

For this clone: Read sequence stops 3 residues before the CDR3 end, and the germline J gene provides the missing end. The gene calls are TRBV7-2 and TRBJ2-2; D not resolved. Germline CDR1 SGHTA, CDR2 FQGNSA. The CDR3 has 15 amino acids. CDR3 loop: CASSPRKLVTNVLFF. CDR3 DNA (partial): TGTGCCAGCAGCCCAAGGAAGCTAGTAACCAACGTG.

About this clone itself: The read gets to within 3 residues of the CDR3 end, and the germline J gene fills in the rest. This sequence joins TRBV19 and TRBJ1-1; 11 nucleotides match TRBD1. CDR1 and CDR2 from the germline V gene are LNHDA and SQIVND (reference sequence). The CDR3 contains 14 residues. V lost 7 bases and J lost 5; bases outside the gene matches: 6. The CDR3 spells CASNPDRGRTEAFF. CDR3 bases read: TGTGCCAGTAACCCGGACAGGGGGCGAACTGAA.

The sequenced CDR3 bases are TGTGCCACCTCCCGGGGACTAGCGGCCCCTAGCACAGATACG. Amino acids: CATSRGLAAPSTDT. From start to end, the CDR3 is CATSRGLAAPSTDTQYF. The chain combines TRBV12-3 or TRBV12-4 with TRBJ2-3; the match to TRBD2 covers 11 bases. Coverage ceases 3 residues before the CDR3 finishes, and the germline J gene fills in the end. This CDR3 is built from 17 residues. The V gene end was trimmed by 10 bases and the J gene end by 0 bases; junction bases not matched to a gene: 12.

The CDR3 sequence is CAGRSGGNTGELFF. The sequenced CDR3 bases are TGTGCCGGTCGATCGGGGGGAAACACCGGGGAG. V usage is TRBV19 and J usage is TRBJ2-2, with TRBD2 identical over 7 bases. The read finishes 3 residues shy of the CDR3 end, and the germline J gene is used to complete it. The germline V gene has CDR1 LNHDA and CDR2 SQIVND (reference sequence). There are 14 residues in the CDR3. The V and J ends lost 11 bases and 2 bases, in that order; junction bases with no gene match: 8.

As regards this clone: The read terminates 3 residues ahead of where the CDR3 ends, so the germline J gene completes it. The chain uses TRBV20-1 and TRBJ2-1; 15 nucleotides line up with TRBD2. Trimming cost V 6 bases and J 4 bases; bases outside gene matches: 1. The CDR3 is made up of 14 amino acids. Per the germline V gene, CDR1 is DFQATT and CDR2 is SNEGSKA (reference sequence). CDR3 DNA (partial): TGCAGTGCCGGACTAGCGGGGGGGTACAATGAG. This sequence encodes CSAGLAGGYNE. The whole CDR3 region reads CSAGLAGGYNEQFF.

Remarks on this clone: The observed sequence ends 3 residues before the CDR3 terminus, with the missing tail filled in from the germline J gene. The V and J genes are TRBV30 and TRBJ1-3; D is uncertain. V was trimmed by 0 bases and J by 2 bases, leaving 5 bases between them. Germline values: CDR1 GTSNPN, CDR2 SVGIG (reference sequence). The CDR3 is 13 amino acids. The CDR3 region is CAWSVRAGNTIYF. Partial CDR3 DNA: TGTGCCTGGAGTGTACGGGCTGGAAACACC.

Concerning this clone: The read terminates 3 residues before the CDR3 end, so the remaining end is supplied by the germline J gene. The chain employs TRBV19 and TRBJ1-2, with 8 bases fitting TRBD1. This CDR3 contains 16 residues. Germline CDR1 LNHDA, CDR2 SQIVND (reference sequence). The covered CDR3 bases are TGTGCCAGTAGTATGGGCGACAGGGGTTCCTCCTACGAC. It specifies CASSMGDRGSSYD. The complete CDR3 reads CASSMGDRGSSYDYTF. Using reference TRBV19 and TRBJ1-2 for the parts outside the CDR3, the full variable domain is DGGITQSPKYLFRKEGQNVTLSCEQNLNHDAMYWYRQDPGQGLRLIYYSQIVNDFQKGDIAEGYSVSREKKESFPLTVTSAQKNPTAFYLCASSMGDRGSSYDYTFGSGTRLTVV.

In the case of this clone: The read halts 3 residues ahead of the CDR3 end, with the missing end drawn from the germline J gene. This chain links TRBV18 with TRBJ2-1; 8 bases match TRBD1. This CDR3 has 15 residues. With 3 bases clipped from V and 8 bases from J, the junction kept 9 bases outside the gene matches. Germline lookup yields CDR1 KGHSH and CDR2 LQKENI. CDR3 sequence: CASSPDRGIADEQFF. CDR3 bases read: TGTGCCAGCTCACCCGACAGGGGTATAGCGGATGAG.

A word on this clone: The read finishes 3 residues shy of the CDR3 end, and the germline J gene is used to complete it. The chain carries TRBV10-3 and TRBJ2-5; 7 bases agree with TRBD1. This CDR3 has 13 residues. J lost 1 base, V lost 8 bases, and 4 bases had no gene match. Germline V gives CDR1 ENHRY, CDR2 SYGVKD. The CDR3 here is CAISDRTQETQYF. Incomplete CDR3 DNA: TGTGCCATCTCGGACAGGACCCAAGAGACC.

As for this clone: The read finishes 3 residues shy of the CDR3 end, and the germline J gene is used to complete it. The chain is built from TRBV5-4 and TRBJ2-5, with TRBD2 as a possible D gene (6 bases). CDR3 length: 14 residues. V was shortened by 0 bases and J by 5 bases, with 11 bases between the two germline ends. In germline, CDR1 is SGHNT, CDR2 YYREEE (reference sequence). The CDR3 bases that were read are TGTGCCAGCAGCTTGGCAGGGAGGCCGGAGACC. It yields the protein CASSLAGRPET. The entire CDR3 protein is CASSLAGRPETQYF.

With respect to this clone: The CDR3 goes on 3 residues after the read ends, and that part is filled in from the germline J gene. This sequence joins TRBV7-9 and TRBJ1-1; D perhaps matches TRBD1 (5 bases). Germline V gene sequence: CDR1 SEHNR, CDR2 FQNEAQ (reference sequence). The CDR3 covers 11 residues. The CDR3: CASSKGLDAFF. CDR3 DNA (partial): TGTGCCAGCAGTAAGGGACTAGAT.

Regarding this clone: The CDR3 end is not reached by the read, which stops 3 residues before it; the germline J gene fills it in. The chain has TRBV20-1 and TRBJ1-3; the match to TRBD1 covers 7 bases. Per germline, CDR1 DFQATT and CDR2 SNEGSKA (reference sequence). CDR3 length: 14 residues. Losses at the gene ends were 6 bases for V and 2 bases for J; bases not matched to a gene: 7. The CDR3 region is CSAETGQPGNTIYF. The covered CDR3 bases are TGCAGTGCAGAGACGGGACAGCCTGGAAACACC.

CDR3 amino acids: CATSEPGQGKETQYF. The CDR3 bases that were read are TGTGCCACCAGTGAACCGGGACAAGGAAAAGAGACG. The rearrangement joins TRBV24-1 to TRBJ2-3, with a possible D match to TRBD1 (6 bases). The sequence runs out 3 residues before the end of the CDR3; the remainder is reconstructed from the germline J gene. The CDR3 loop spans 15 amino acids. Germline CDR1 reads KGHDR; CDR2 reads SFDVKD.

A note on this clone: The read finishes 3 residues shy of the CDR3 end, and the germline J gene is used to complete it. This chain uses TRBV7-8 with TRBJ1-1; D ambiguous. The V and J ends lost 5 bases and 2 bases respectively, with 6 bases between them. CDR1 and CDR2 from the germline V gene are SGHVS and FQNEAQ. CDR3 length: 12 residues. The CDR3 region is CASSRGNTEAFF. The CDR3 bases that were read are TGTGCCAGCAGCCGGGGAAACACTGAA.

On this clone: The read terminates 3 residues before the CDR3 end, so the remaining end is supplied by the germline J gene. V usage is TRBV2 and J usage is TRBJ2-7, with 8 bases fitting TRBD1. J gave up 5 bases and V 3 bases, and 6 bases lay outside the gene matches. Germline CDR1 reads SNHLY; CDR2 reads FYNNEI. The CDR3 is 14 amino acids. This chain's CDR3 is CASSEDRDWDEQYF. Incomplete CDR3 DNA: TGTGCCAGCAGTGAGGACAGGGACTGGGACGAG.

Comment on this clone: The observed sequence ends 3 residues before the CDR3 terminus, with the missing tail filled in from the germline J gene. This sequence joins TRBV20-1 and TRBJ1-5; the D gene is possibly TRBD1 (5 bases). CDR3 length: 16 residues. Germline V lookup: CDR1 DFQATT, CDR2 SNEGSKA (reference sequence). Trimming cost V 0 bases and J 1 base, with 13 bases left between them. The sequenced part of the CDR3 DNA is TGCAGTGCTAGAGATCTCGACAGCTACAGCAATCAGCCC. It translates to CSARDLDSYSNQP. The whole CDR3 reads CSARDLDSYSNQPQHF.

Judged by frequency, this clone is medium-sized. The read is 3 residues too short to cover the CDR3 end, so that end is filled in from the germline J gene. The chain has TRBV19 and TRBJ2-4; TRBD2 is a possible D gene (7 bases). Between the trimmed V and J ends, which lost 7 bases and 3 bases, there was a span of 16 bases. CDR1 and CDR2 from the germline V gene are LNHDA and SQIVND (reference sequence). The CDR3 sequence is 15 residues long. The chain's CDR3 is CASIEGGLGKNIQYF. CDR3 bases read: TGTGCCAGTATCGAGGGGGGGTTAGGCAAAAACATT.

As concerns this clone: The read comes to an end 3 residues before the CDR3 does, leaving the germline J gene to fill in the end. This chain links TRBV7-9 with TRBJ1-2; 7 bases agree with TRBD1. Germline CDR1 reads SEHNR; CDR2 reads FQNEAQ (reference sequence). This CDR3 comprises 15 residues. The sequenced part of the CDR3 DNA is TGTGCCAGCAGCTTAGCGCTGGGCACAGGGGTAGGC. Protein product: CASSLALGTGVG. The entire CDR3 is CASSLALGTGVGYTF.

Notes on this clone: The sequence runs out 3 residues before the end of the CDR3; the remainder is reconstructed from the germline J gene. This chain connects TRBV20-1 to TRBJ1-4; TRBD1 might be the D (5 bases). The V end lost 5 bases, the J end lost 0 bases, and 16 bases lay between the germline ends. The CDR3 has 16 residues. Germline values: CDR1 DFQATT, CDR2 SNEGSKA (reference sequence). This CDR3 reads CSASPGQGATNEKLFF. The CDR3 bases that were read are TGCAGTGCTTCCCCCGGGCAGGGCGCAACTAATGAAAAA.

Points on this clone: The CDR3 goes on 3 residues after the read ends, and that part is filled in from the germline J gene. This sequence joins TRBV7-6 and TRBJ2-5; 10 bases line up with TRBD2. J lost 5 bases, V lost 1 base, and 4 bases had no gene match. Germline-derived CDR1 and CDR2 are SGHVS and FNYEAQ. The CDR3 contains 15 residues. The CDR3 loop is CASSLVPSGGETQYF. The CDR3 DNA, read in part, is TGTGCCAGCAGCTTAGTCCCTAGCGGGGGTGAGACC.

On this clone: The read terminates 3 residues ahead of where the CDR3 ends, so the germline J gene completes it. The chain has TRBV20-1 and TRBJ2-2, with TRBD2 as a possible D gene (6 bases). CDR1 and CDR2 (germline): DFQATT, SNEGSKA (reference sequence). V was cut by 5 bases and J by 5 bases, with 15 bases left in between. The CDR3 loop spans 14 amino acids. CDR3 DNA (partial): TGCAGTGCTCCGGGACTGGGGGTGACCGGGGAG. This gives the protein CSAPGLGVTGE. The entire CDR3 reads CSAPGLGVTGELFF.

A note on this clone: The read stops 3 residues short of the end of the CDR3; the missing end is completed from the germline J gene. This rearrangement joins TRBV18 to TRBJ1-2; D possibly corresponds to TRBD1 (6 bases). CDR3 length equals 18 residues. Per germline, CDR1 KGHSH and CDR2 LQKENI. CDR3 protein: CASSPTPGLAGGPDDYTF. The CDR3 DNA, read in part, is TGTGCCAGCTCACCCACTCCGGGACTAGCGGGGGGGCCCGACGAC.

Worth noting for this clone: Sequencing ends 3 residues short of the CDR3 end; the germline J gene provides the rest. The chain carries TRBV20-1 and TRBJ2-7; D perhaps matches TRBD2 (5 bases). Germline CDR1 reads DFQATT; CDR2 reads SNEGSKA (reference sequence). This CDR3 is built from 13 residues. Trimming removed 5 bases at V and 6 bases at J, with 17 bases between. The CDR3 region is CSAPNSLAGEQYF. The covered CDR3 bases are TGCAGTGCTCCTAACAGTCTAGCTGGCGAG.